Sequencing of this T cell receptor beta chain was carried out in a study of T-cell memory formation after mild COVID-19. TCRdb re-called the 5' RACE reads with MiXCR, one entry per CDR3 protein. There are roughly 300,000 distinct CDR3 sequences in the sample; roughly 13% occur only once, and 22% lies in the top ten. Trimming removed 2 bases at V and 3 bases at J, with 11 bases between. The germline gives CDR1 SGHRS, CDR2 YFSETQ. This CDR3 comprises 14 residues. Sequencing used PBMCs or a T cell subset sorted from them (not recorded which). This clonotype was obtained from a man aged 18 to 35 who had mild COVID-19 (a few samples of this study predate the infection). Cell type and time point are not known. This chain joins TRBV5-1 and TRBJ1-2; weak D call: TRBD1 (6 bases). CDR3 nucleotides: TGCGCCAGCAGCTTTACAGGGAAAGACTATGGCTACACCTTC. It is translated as CASSFTGKDYGYTF.